This T cell receptor (beta chain) was captured by sequencing in a study of neurological immune-mediated disorders. Points from the study as a whole: Patients with HTLV-1-associated myelopathy had the highest level of TCR clonal expansion, whereas patients with multiple sclerosis had the lowest level, falling beneath the level found in healthy controls.

A total of 2 million PBMCs stored at -80 degrees C provided the unsorted libraries. 5'RACE generated cDNA with 10-nucleotide random UMIs. In TCRdb, the 5' RACE reads were re-called with MiXCR into one record per CDR3 protein. This table holds fewer than 85,000 distinct CDR3 sequences, about a sixth found once. Trimming took off 6 bases at V and 2 bases at J, with 12 bases between the two ends. CDR3 length: 14 amino acids. Germline CDR1 is MNHEY and CDR2 is SMNVEV (reference sequence). This clonotype was observed many times. The antigen remains undetermined. The sequence was collected from a woman aged 40 to 49 in good health. The chain uses TRBV27 and TRBJ2-3; perhaps TRBD1 as D (6 bases). Sequences were obtained from PBMCs. The CDR3 sequence is CASSPRGFTDTQYF. The CDR3 region has the DNA TGTGCCAGCAGCCCAAGGGGGTTCACAGATACGCAGTATTTT.